This T cell receptor (beta chain) was profiled in a study of T cells in Graves' hyperthyroidism and ophthalmopathy. Study-level information: Pretreatment peripheral blood was obtained at initial diagnosis. Overall study results and limits: The model identified upcoming ophthalmopathy a median approximately six months ahead of onset.

Regions amplified from RNA transcripts were the TCR beta CDR3 regions. Primed by the HTBI set, a first-round RT-PCR was run on the TCR CDR3. TCRdb processed the multiplex PCR reads anew with MiXCR; each CDR3 protein has one entry. The sample lists fewer than 650,000 distinct CDR3 sequences; 14% were seen once. Fresh peripheral blood, roughly 9.8 ml of it, supplied the PBMCs. The CDR3 runs 17 residues. V lost 0 bases and J lost 0; bases outside the gene matches: 3. Germline V gives CDR1 KGHDR, CDR2 SFDVKD. This clonotype occurred a few times. Its antigen is still unknown. The V call is TRBV24-1, the J call TRBJ2-1; 8 bases are shared with TRBD2. Sequenced sample: blood. This sequence was found in a woman aged 18 to 35 with Graves' ophthalmopathy. CDR3 DNA sequence: TGTGCCACCAGTGATTTGACGGGGGGGAGCTCCTACAATGAGCAGTTCTTC. It specifies CATSDLTGGSSYNEQFF.